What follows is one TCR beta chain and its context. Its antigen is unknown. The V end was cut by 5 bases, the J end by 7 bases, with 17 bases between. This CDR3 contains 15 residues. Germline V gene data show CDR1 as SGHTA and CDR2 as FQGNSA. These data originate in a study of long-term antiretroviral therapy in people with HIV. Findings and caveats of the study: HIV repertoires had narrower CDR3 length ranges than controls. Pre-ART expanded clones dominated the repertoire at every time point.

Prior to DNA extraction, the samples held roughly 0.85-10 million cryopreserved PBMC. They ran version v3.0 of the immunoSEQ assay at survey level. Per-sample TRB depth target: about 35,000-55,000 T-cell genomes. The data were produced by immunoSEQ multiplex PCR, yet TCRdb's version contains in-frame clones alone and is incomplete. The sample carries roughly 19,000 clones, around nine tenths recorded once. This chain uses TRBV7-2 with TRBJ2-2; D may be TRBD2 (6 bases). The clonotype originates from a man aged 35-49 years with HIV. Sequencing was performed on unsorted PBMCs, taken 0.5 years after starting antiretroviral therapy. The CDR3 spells CASSQTGLNGGELFF. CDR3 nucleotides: TGTGCCAGCAGCCAGACGGGACTTAACGGCGGGGAGCTGTTTTTT. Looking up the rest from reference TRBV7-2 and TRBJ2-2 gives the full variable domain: GAGVSQSPSNKVTEKGKDVELRCDPISGHTALYWYRQSLGQGLEFLIYFQGNSAPDKSGLPSDRFSAERTGGSVSTLTIQRTQQEDSAVYLCASSQTGLNGGELFFGEGSRLTVL.